The rows below give T cell receptor beta chains drawn from one sample of a study of blood T cell repertoires in COVID-19. Here immunoSEQ multiplex PCR was the method, and the copy in TCRdb shows in-frame clones only, minus some. The sample has about 81,000 clones; about 82% are singletons. The sample comprised peripheral blood. Receptors originate from a human donor in a cohort sampled during active COVID-19. The CDR3 runs from the conserved cysteine through the conserved F or W. A D gene is named only where the DNA matches it firmly. The listing skips clone size in some rows; elsewhere it reads once, few, many or a size class.

j_call	clone_size	d_call	v_call	cdr3_nt	cdr3_aa
TRBJ2-7	once	NA	TRBV6-2/TRBV6-3	TGTGCCAGCAGTTACTCGAACCCTAGGAGCTCCTACGAGCAGTACTTC	CASSYSNPRSSYEQYF
TRBJ2-3	NA	NA	TRBV7-9	TGTGCCAGCAGCCCCCGTTCTAGCTTCGGGGATACGCAGTATTTT	CASSPRSSFGDTQYF
TRBJ2-1	NA	TRBD1	TRBV19	TGTGCCAGTAGTATTGGACAGGCCTACAATGAGCAGTTCTTC	CASSIGQAYNEQFF
TRBJ2-7	NA	NA	TRBV2	TGTGCCAGCAGTGACTACAGCAATACCTACGAGCAGTACTTC	CASSDYSNTYEQYF
TRBJ2-3	NA	TRBD2	TRBV9	TGTGCCAGCACCGGACCGGGACTAGTCGTAGATACGCAGTATTTT	CASTGPGLVVDTQYF
TRBJ1-4	NA	NA	TRBV14	TGTGCCAGCAGCCTGCAGGGATTTAATGAAAAACTGTTTTTT	CASSLQGFNEKLFF
TRBJ1-1	NA	TRBD1	TRBV7-9	TGTGCCAGCAGCTTCGACAGGGACACTGAAGCTTTCTTT	CASSFDRDTEAFF
TRBJ1-5	NA	TRBD1	TRBV5-6	TGTGCCAGCAGCCCTACAGGGGGCAATCAGCCCCAGCATTTT	CASSPTGGNQPQHF
TRBJ2-2	NA	NA	TRBV4-3	TGCGCCAGCAGCTTCCATCACACCGGGGAGCTGTTTTTT	CASSFHHTGELFF
TRBJ2-7	NA	TRBD2	TRBV5-1	TGCGCCAGCAGCCCGGGACTAGCGGGGTACACAAGGAGACAACTCTCCGAGCAGTACTTC	CASSPGLAGYTRRQLSEQYF
TRBJ2-1	NA	NA	TRBV27	TGTGCCAGCAGTGCCTTCCGCCGCCGGAATGAGCAGTTCTTC	CASSAFRRRNEQFF
TRBJ2-1	NA	TRBD2	TRBV2	TGTGCCAGCAGTGCCTGGCGGGAGTCTAATGAGCAGTTCTTC	CASSAWRESNEQFF
TRBJ1-1	NA	NA	TRBV11-1	TGTGCCAGCAGCCTCAGACAGGTATGGGTGAACACTGAAGCTTTCTTT	CASSLRQVWVNTEAFF
TRBJ1-1	NA	NA	TRBV28	TGTGCCAGCAGTGCAACCCCGGGACAAATGGGTACTGAAGCTTTCTTT	CASSATPGQMGTEAFF
TRBJ1-2	NA	NA	TRBV4-1	TGCGCCAGCAGCCGGAGTAGACAGGCCCGTCCTCTCTATGGCTACACCTTC	CASSRSRQARPLYGYTF
TRBJ1-3	NA	NA	TRBV3-1/TRBV3-2	TGTGCCAGCAGCCGAACACAGGATGCCTTTGGGGACACCATATATTTT	CASSRTQDAFGDTIYF
TRBJ2-3	NA	NA	TRBV12-3/TRBV12-4	TGTGCCAGCGCCGACTCTAGCACAGATACGCAGTATTTT	CASADSSTDTQYF
TRBJ1-2	NA	TRBD1	TRBV5-4	TGTGCCAGCAGCTCTTTCGGGACAGCATATGGCTACACCTTC	CASSSFGTAYGYTF